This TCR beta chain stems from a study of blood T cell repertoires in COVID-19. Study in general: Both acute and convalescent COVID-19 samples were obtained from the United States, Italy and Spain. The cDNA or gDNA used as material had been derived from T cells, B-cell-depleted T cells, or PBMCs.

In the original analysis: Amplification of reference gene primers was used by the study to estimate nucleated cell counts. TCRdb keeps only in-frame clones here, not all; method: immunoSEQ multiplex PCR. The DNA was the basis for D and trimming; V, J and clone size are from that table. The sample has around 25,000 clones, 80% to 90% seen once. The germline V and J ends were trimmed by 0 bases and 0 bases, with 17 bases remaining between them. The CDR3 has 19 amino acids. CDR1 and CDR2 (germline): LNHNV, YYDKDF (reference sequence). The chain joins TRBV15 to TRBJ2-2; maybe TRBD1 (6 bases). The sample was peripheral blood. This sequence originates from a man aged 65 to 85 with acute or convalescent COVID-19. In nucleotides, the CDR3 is TGTGCCACCAGCAGAGATCCTCGGCAGGGGTCTGCGAACACCGGGGAGCTGTTTTTT. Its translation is CATSRDPRQGSANTGELFF.